This T cell receptor (beta chain) was recorded in a study of radiation and T cells in renal cell carcinoma. Regarding this clone: Its specificity is not known.

As to time point: blood 2 weeks post-SBRT. The treatment: 15 Gy SBRT to primary tumor, nephrectomy 4 weeks later. Serial blood draws occurred at baseline and 2 and 4 weeks post-SBRT. This CDR3 spans 14 amino acids. Per germline, CDR1 SGHRS and CDR2 YFSETQ. The J segment lost 4 bases and the V segment lost 4 bases, leaving 4 bases of the junction unmatched. Study-level findings and limits: Baseline intratumoral clonotype presence is unknown without pretreatment biopsies.

Assay: immunoSEQ multiplex PCR; the TCRdb copy retains only in-frame clones and omits some. The repertoire holds some 130,000 clones, with more than 75% as singletons. The specimen was blood, collected from a patient whose treatment included radiotherapy and nephrectomy. The receptor was isolated from a woman in her 70s with renal cell carcinoma. The chain has TRBV5-1 and TRBJ1-4, with 7 bases identical to TRBD1. The CDR3 spells CASSPDRFNEKLFF. The CDR3 region has the DNA TGCGCCAGCAGCCCGGACAGGTTTAATGAAAAACTGTTTTTT.